This T cell receptor (beta chain) came from a study of T cell clonotyping in hematopoietic cell transplantation. General study points: After transplant, recipient diversity fell while pathologically expanded clonotypes grew through day 180.

Time point denoted: recipient sample about 28 days before transplant, after cytoreduction. Some clones are missing from TCRdb's copy, which holds only in-frame ones; the method was immunoSEQ multiplex PCR. The sample lists some 30,000 clones, 60% to 85% occurring once. About this clone itself: The antigen is undetermined.

Trimming cost V 2 bases and J 6 bases, with 8 bases left between them. Germline CDR1 SGHTA, CDR2 FQGNSA. The CDR3 extends over 13 amino acids. The V gene is TRBV7-2, the J gene TRBJ2-1; D possibly corresponds to TRBD1 (5 bases). Source: peripheral blood mononuclear cells, taken before stem cell transplant. The origin of this receptor is a woman in her 30s with chronic myeloid leukemia. Some clones in this sample may be carry-over from other donors' samples. CDR3 nucleotides: TGTGCCAGCAGCTTACAGGGATTCAATGAGCAGTTCTTC. Residues: CASSLQGFNEQFF.